This TCR beta chain stems from a study of human T cells and chemical hapten exposure (dated by TCRdb to about 2021). In the study overall: For sensitization, 2% DPC in acetone was applied to an approximately 2 cm by approximately 2 cm area of upper inner arm skin. This study followed changes in the peripheral blood TCR repertoire in vivo during primary and secondary sensitization of alopecia patients to the hapten diphenylcyclopropenone (DPC). Patient blood was sampled pre-sensitization (week 0) and at 2, 6 and about 24 weeks after DPC sensitization. Throughout the roughly 25-week study period, patients were also given weekly therapeutic DPC doses on the scalp. Libraries were pooled for sequencing, and per-sample TCR yields varied mainly because of small differences in library volumes within the pool. Twenty-nine alopecia patients gave blood for TCR sequencing at one to four time points (pre-sensitization, 2, 6 and 24 weeks). Patch tests used Finn chambers with 0.01% DPC on the upper back, scored after 6 days by International Contact Dermatitis Research Group standards. Most of the patients in the cohort were female, and the cohort covered alopecia areata with under or over 50% scalp involvement, alopecia totalis and alopecia universalis.

This clonotype was seen a handful of times. Its antigen remains unidentified. Base qualities are not recorded, but no much larger clone differs from it by a single base. What the research found in general, with its limitations: Expanded TCRs formed significantly more large CDR3 similarity clusters than pre-sensitization or healthy control sets, consistent with antigen-driven responses. DPC sensitization did not change the number of TCRs with a frequency above 1 in 1000, and there was no evidence of changes in global repertoire structure. After repeated subsampling, changes were observed in the strength of the expansion versus patch-test correlation and in the threshold at which the correlation became significant. Because every patient had alopecia, a presumed autoimmune disease, the patients' immune response might differ from that of healthy individuals. Patch test score was positively correlated with the number of PT1 expanded TCRs, with significance at thresholds 8, 16 and 32 but not at 4.

Libraries came from RACE. Sequencing was carried out with a NextSeq 500. During library preparation, unique molecular identifiers were attached to individual cDNA molecules so that TCRs could be counted quantitatively and reproducibly. Both TCR alpha and TCR beta chains were sequenced from each blood RNA sample. Per the original workflow: The median number of TCRs per sample was some 100,000, ranging from roughly 20,000 to 690,600. V, J and CDR3 annotation of the TCR reads was performed with the Decombinator software suite. For PS versus PT1 abundance plots, all samples were subsampled to the same number of TCRs (28,000). TCRs were defined as expanded if absent before sensitization and observed at least eight times at the 2-week time point. TCRdb trimmed the raw reads at Q25, called clones with MiXCR and kept productive beta chains. Every entry covers one CDR3 protein and lists the most common genes and DNA from its rows. V and J calls and clone size were set by TCRdb, not the authors. The sample table contains 180,000 or so distinct CDR3 sequences; only one count was recorded for approximately 24% of them. The top ten hold approximately 2.3% of the sample.

Read against the paper, the sample's time point label means: patch test 3, about 24 weeks after DPC sensitization. Reading the label with the study, this specimen's treatment or condition is: therapeutic diphenylcyclopropenone sensitization with weekly scalp DPC. At each patch-test visit, blood was drawn before the patch test was applied. Eligible patients were aged 18 to 70, diagnosed with alopecia, deemed suitable for DPC therapy, and excluded if pregnant. Total RNA was isolated from unfractionated whole blood collected in Tempus Blood RNA tubes. Deletion took 6 bases off V and 7 bases off J, with a span of 22 bases between the germline ends. The CDR3 goes from the cysteine to the phenylalanine over 14 residues. Just CDR3 DNA is preserved here, 42 bases in frame from base 1. CDR1 and CDR2, per the germline V gene (reference sequence), are DFQATT and SNEGSKA.

This sample comprised whole blood, obtained in connection with sensitization to the hapten diphenylcyclopropenone (DPC). This receptor chain uses TRBV20-1 and TRBJ2-7; the best D guess is TRBD2, with 6 bases matching. The sequence derives from a woman aged 40-49 years with alopecia areata. Some clones in this sample may be carry-over from other donors' samples. The CDR3 here reads CSALSGGALGEQYF. The nucleotide sequence is given as TGCAGTGCGCTTTCAGGAGGGGCCCTCGGGGAGCAGTACTTC.